The clone carrying this T cell receptor beta chain has just one count. TCRdb keeps only in-frame clones here, not all; method: immunoSEQ multiplex PCR. Of about 57,000 clones detected, approximately 80% appear once; the ten largest clones hold approximately 16%. This sample is part of a study of radiotherapy plus CTLA-4 blockade in lung cancer. This sample comprised peripheral blood, obtained from a patient treated with radiotherapy plus ipilimumab. The TCR was taken from a human donor with non-small cell lung cancer who had a complete response to radiotherapy plus ipilimumab.

Here the CDR3 DNA reads TGTGCCAGCAGTTGGGTAGCGGGAGTTTCCTACGAGCAGTACGTC. Translation gives CASSWVAGVSYEQYV. The V call is TRBV27, the J call TRBJ2-7, with 9 nucleotides matching TRBD2. Losses at the gene ends were 4 bases for V and 1 base for J; bases not matched to a gene: 5. The CDR3 loop spans 15 amino acids. Germline CDR1 is MNHEY and CDR2 is SMNVEV (reference sequence).